This record looks at one T cell receptor beta chain sequence and its context. These data originate in a study of blood T cell repertoires in COVID-19. Across the study: Samples representing acute and convalescent COVID-19 were sourced from the United States, Italy and Spain. Sources were T cells, B-cell-depleted T cells, or PBMCs; the material itself was cDNA or gDNA.

Germline CDR1 MGHRA, CDR2 YSYEKL. There are 17 residues in the CDR3. V shed 0 bases and J 1 base; nucleotides not matched to a gene: 5. Profiled with immunoSEQ multiplex PCR; TCRdb holds only in-frame clones, not every one. The table includes a few hundred thousand clones, 90% detected once. Living in about two dozen US areas, the participants were between roughly 18 and 90 years of age. Grouping used clinical history reported by participants in a survey and questionnaire. Material: PBMCs or T cells enriched from blood (not recorded which). This TCR came from a young woman with acute COVID-19. V gene TRBV4-1 combines with J gene TRBJ2-1, with TRBD1 identical over 8 bases. This CDR3 is CASSQDRRTGSYNEQFF. The CDR3, as DNA: TGCGCCAGCAGCCAAGATCGGAGGACAGGGTCCTACAATGAGCAGTTCTTC.